The 4 T cell receptor beta chains below come from one sample, sequenced in a study of PD-1 blockade in classical Hodgkin lymphoma (dated by TCRdb to about 2020). The method was the immunoSEQ multiplex PCR assay. The source is immuneACCESS, and TCRdb retained only in-frame sequences with V and J called. Part of the clones is not carried over; for the studies checked, unresolved V genes explain less than half of this, and the remainder is unexplained. A total of tens of thousands of clones appear in this sample, roughly nine tenths of them only once. The ten largest clonotypes hold more than 7.5% of the sample. The time point label of this sample denotes: cycle 4 day 1 (C4D1), after more than five weeks of nivolumab. Relapse after autologous stem cell transplantation had occurred in all trial patients, and cohorts A, B and C were distinguished by prior brentuximab vedotin exposure. The specimen comprised peripheral blood mononuclear cells (PBMCs), sampled before the fourth cycle of nivolumab. The origin of the receptors is a human donor with classical Hodgkin lymphoma.

The rearrangement links TRBV7-9 to TRBJ1-3; TRBD1 matches 9 bases. Trimming removed 5 bases from V and 5 bases from J; junction bases left unmatched: 7. Germline V gene lookup returns CDR1 SEHNR and CDR2 FQNEAQ (reference sequence). This CDR3 region has 15 residues. The CDR3 DNA is TGTGCCAGCAGCCACCGGGACAGGGAACGAAACACCATATATTTT. Protein: CASSHRDRERNTIYF. Filled out from reference TRBV7-9 and TRBJ1-3, the complete variable domain reads DTGVSQNPRHKITKRGQNVTFRCDPISEHNRLYWYRQTLGQGPEFLTYFQNEAQLEKSRLLSDRFSAERPKGSFSTLEIQRTEQGDSAMYLCASSHRDRERNTIYFGEGSWLTVV.

The chain couples TRBV9 to TRBJ2-5; TRBD1 matches 7 bases. Germline V gene sequence: CDR1 SGDLS, CDR2 YYNGEE. Losses at the gene ends were 4 bases for V and 2 bases for J; bases not matched to a gene: 5. The length of the CDR3 is 14 residues. The CDR3 sequence is CASSTDREQETQYF. The CDR3, as DNA: TGTGCCAGCAGCACAGACAGGGAACAAGAGACCCAGTACTTC.

V gene TRBV28 combines with J gene TRBJ1-2; 9 bases match TRBD1. From germline, CDR1 is MDHEN and CDR2 SYDVKM. CDR3 length: 13 residues. V gave up 5 bases and J gave up 5 bases; unmatched junction bases: 3. CDR3 in DNA: TGTGCCAGCAGTACAGGGGGCTGGTATGGCTACACCTTC. It encodes CASSTGGWYGYTF.

J is TRBJ2-1 and V is TRBV5-6; D not resolved. The V end was cut by 0 bases, the J end by 0 bases, with 7 bases between. The CDR3 sequence is 15 residues long. Germline CDR1 SGHDT, CDR2 YYEEEE. The CDR3 DNA reads as TGTGCCAGCAGCTTGGCCCGGGTCTCCTACAATGAGCAGTTCTTC. Amino acid sequence: CASSLARVSYNEQFF.